This T cell receptor (beta chain) was captured in a study of cytomegalovirus exposure and HLA in healthy donors. Findings and caveats of the study: A list of approximately 160 TCR beta chains associated with cytomegalovirus was given.

Here immunoSEQ multiplex PCR was the method, and the copy in TCRdb shows in-frame clones only, minus some. The table includes 120,000 or so clones, roughly nine tenths detected once. V was cut by 4 bases and J by 1 base, with 16 bases left in between. The CDR3 is 17 residues long. Germline loops: CDR1 SGHTA, CDR2 FQGNSA. For this clone: Its antigen remains unknown.

This receptor was obtained from a man aged 18 to 30 in good health and CMV-seropositive. Sequenced sample: PBMCs. This chain joins TRBV7-2 and TRBJ2-2; D uncertain. The CDR3 here is CASSSPRLLLNTGELFF. In DNA, the CDR3 is TGTGCCAGCAGCTCTCCCCGGTTACTACTGAACACCGGGGAGCTGTTTTTT.